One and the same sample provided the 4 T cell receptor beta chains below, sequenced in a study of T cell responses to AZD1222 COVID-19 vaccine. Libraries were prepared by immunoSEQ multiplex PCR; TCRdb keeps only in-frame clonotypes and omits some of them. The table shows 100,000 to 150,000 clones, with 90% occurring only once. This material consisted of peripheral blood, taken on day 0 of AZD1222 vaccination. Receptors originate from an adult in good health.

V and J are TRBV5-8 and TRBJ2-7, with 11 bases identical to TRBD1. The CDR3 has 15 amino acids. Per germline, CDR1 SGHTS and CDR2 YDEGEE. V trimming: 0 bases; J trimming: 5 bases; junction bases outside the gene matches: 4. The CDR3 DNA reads TGTGCCAGCAGCTTGGGCGGACAGGGGGCTAACGAGCAGTACTTC. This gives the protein CASSLGGQGANEQYF.

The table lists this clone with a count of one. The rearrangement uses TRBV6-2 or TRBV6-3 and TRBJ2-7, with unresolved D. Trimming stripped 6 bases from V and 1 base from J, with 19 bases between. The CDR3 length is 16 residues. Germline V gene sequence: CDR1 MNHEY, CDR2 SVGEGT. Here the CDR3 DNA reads TGTGCCAGCAGACCTACTCGTGCAGTTATATCCTACGAGCAGTACTTC. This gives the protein CASRPTRAVISYEQYF.

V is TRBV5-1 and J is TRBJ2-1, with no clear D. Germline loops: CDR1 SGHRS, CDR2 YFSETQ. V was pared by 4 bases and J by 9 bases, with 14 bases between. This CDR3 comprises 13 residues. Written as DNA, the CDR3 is TGCGCCAGCAGCCCCGGTGGTTATCTTGAGCAGTTCTTC. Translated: CASSPGGYLEQFF. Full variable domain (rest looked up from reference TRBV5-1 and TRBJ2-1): KAGVTQTPRYLIKTRGQQVTLSCSPISGHRSVSWYQQTPGQGLQFLFEYFSETQRNKGNFPGRFSGRQFSNSRSEMNVSTLELGDSALYLCASSPGGYLEQFFGPGTRLTVL.

The CDR3 spells CASSLAPTGTVNYGYTF. As DNA, the CDR3 is TGTGCCAGCAGCTTAGCACCCACCGGGACAGTGAACTATGGCTACACCTTC. The V gene is TRBV7-8, the J gene TRBJ1-2; 7 positions agree with TRBD1. The V gene's germline CDR1 is SGHVS and CDR2 FQNEAQ. The CDR3 contains 17 residues. V lost 0 bases, J lost 2 bases, and 9 bases stayed unmatched.